Listed here are 27 T cell receptor beta chains from one sample, sequenced in a study of Ad26.COV2.S vaccination and SARS-CoV-2 variants. Sequenced by immunoSEQ multiplex PCR; TCRdb stores in-frame clones only, minus some. The repertoire consists of hundreds of thousands of clones, with around 89% occurring once and the leading ten covering 5%. The treatment: some 20 received Ad26.COV2.S at low or high dose, single or two shots; about 5 received placebo; per-sample allocation not given. The investigators took samples on day 63 after the first vaccine or placebo injection. This sample comprised peripheral blood, obtained in a trial of Ad26.COV2.S vaccine versus placebo. Every receptor here comes from a person between 18 and 65 years old who received the Ad26.COV2.S COVID-19 vaccine or a placebo.

This clone has only one observation. V and J are TRBV7-2 and TRBJ1-2, with D hard to call. CDR3 length: 13 amino acids. CDR1 is SGHTA and CDR2 is FQGNSA in the germline V gene. V lost 7 bases to trimming and J lost 2 bases, with 11 bases between them. The CDR3 sequence: CASNAGMNYGYTF. The DNA for the CDR3 is TGTGCCAGCAACGCTGGCATGAACTATGGCTACACCTTC.

The V and J genes are TRBV5-6 and TRBJ1-1, with D possibly being TRBD1 (5 bases). Germline V gene sequence: CDR1 SGHDT, CDR2 YYEEEE. The CDR3 consists of 14 residues. The ends were cut back, 3 bases at V and 6 bases at J, with 15 bases in the middle. The CDR3 spells CASSSTDRRPEAFF. The CDR3 DNA reads TGTGCCAGCAGCTCGACAGACAGAAGACCTGAAGCTTTCTTT.

CDR3 loop: CAISGTPNEKLFF. CDR3 in DNA: TGTGCCATCAGCGGGACCCCTAATGAAAAACTGTTTTTT. V and J are TRBV10-3 and TRBJ1-4; D is possibly TRBD1 (5 bases). CDR3 length: 13 amino acids. V dropped 6 bases and J dropped 3 bases, with 8 bases sitting between them. Germline V gene sequence: CDR1 ENHRY, CDR2 SYGVKD.

The rearrangement uses TRBV2 and TRBJ2-2; D gene ambiguous. The V end was cut by 4 bases, the J end by 12 bases, with 21 bases between. CDR3 length equals 15 residues. Germline values: CDR1 SNHLY, CDR2 FYNNEI. The CDR3 DNA sequence: TGTGCCAGCAGTGCTCCTACTACCCACCCCGCCCAGCTGTTTTTT. It translates to CASSAPTTHPAQLFF.

The chain recombines TRBV12-3 or TRBV12-4 with TRBJ1-1; D call uncertain. The germline V and J ends were trimmed by 3 bases and 0 bases, with 5 bases remaining between them. This CDR3 comprises 13 residues. For the CDR3, the DNA is TGTGCCAGCAGTTTTGAGGTGAACACTGAAGCTTTCTTT. Translation gives CASSFEVNTEAFF.

In this sample, this clone turned up a few times. The chain recombines TRBV6-5 with TRBJ2-7, with D possibly being TRBD1 (6 bases). The CDR3 is 15 amino acids. Germline V gene lookup returns CDR1 MNHEY and CDR2 SVGAGI. V lost 6 bases, J lost 0 bases, and 15 bases lay in between. The CDR3 protein is CASRPQGTISYEQYF. DNA of the CDR3: TGTGCCAGCAGACCTCAGGGGACGATCTCCTACGAGCAGTACTTC.

A word on this clone: The same CDR3 also results from other DNA sequences found in this sample. This chain links TRBV3-1 (or the pseudogene TRBV3-2) with TRBJ2-7; D not resolved. Germline CDR1 reads LGHDT; CDR2 reads YNNKEL (reference sequence). CDR3 length equals 13 residues. The V end was cut by 0 bases, the J end by 2 bases, with 5 bases between. The CDR3 region has the DNA TGTGCCAGCAGCCAAGATCGCGCCTACGAGCAGTACTTC. Protein product: CASSQDRAYEQYF.

This chain joins TRBV6-2 or TRBV6-3 and TRBJ2-7; 8 nucleotides agree with TRBD2. V was clipped by 5 bases and J by 2 bases; unmatched bases: 8. The CDR3 length is 15 residues. Looked up from germline, CDR1 is MNHEY and CDR2 is SVGEGT. CDR3: CASSLVLAGPYEQYF. The CDR3 bases are TGTGCCAGCAGTCTCGTTTTAGCGGGGCCCTACGAGCAGTACTTC.

The chain recombines TRBV11-2 with TRBJ1-6; no firm D call. With 5 bases removed from V and 6 bases from J, the gap between germline ends came to 11 bases. The CDR3 runs 14 residues. Per germline, CDR1 SGHAT and CDR2 FQNNGV. The CDR3, as DNA: TGTGCCAGCAGCCGTTTACAAATTAATTCACCCCTCCACTTT. Translating gives CASSRLQINSPLHF.

This CDR3 reads CASSLGPGTSGSTDTQYF. The CDR3 DNA sequence: TGTGCCAGCAGCTTAGGCCCAGGGACTAGCGGGAGCACAGATACGCAGTATTTT. This chain uses TRBV13 with TRBJ2-3, with 12 nucleotides matching TRBD2. The V gene end was trimmed by 0 bases and the J gene end by 0 bases; junction bases not matched to a gene: 4. CDR1 PRHDT and CDR2 FYEKMQ come from the germline V gene (reference sequence). This CDR3 comprises 18 residues.

This chain joins TRBV27 and TRBJ1-4; D ambiguous. Germline-derived CDR1 and CDR2 are MNHEY and SMNVEV (reference sequence). Trimming took 7 bases from V and 7 from J, leaving 22 bases between them. The length of the CDR3 is 16 residues. The CDR3 here is CASISPPRSHPEKLFF. CDR3 DNA: TGTGCCAGCATTTCACCTCCCAGGAGCCACCCTGAAAAACTGTTTTTT.

This clone was seen only a few times. This rearrangement joins TRBV18 to TRBJ1-6; D gene unclear. The CDR3 is made up of 16 amino acids. Germline V gene sequence: CDR1 KGHSH, CDR2 LQKENI. Deletions cut 1 base from V and 2 bases from J, with 9 bases between. CDR3: CASSPQGNTYNSPLHF. The CDR3 region has the DNA TGTGCCAGCTCACCACAAGGGAACACCTATAATTCACCCCTCCACTTT. Supplemented by reference TRBV18 and TRBJ1-6, the full variable domain reads NAGVMQNPRHLVRRRGQEARLRCSPMKGHSHVYWYRQLPEEGLKFMVYLQKENIIDESGMPKERFSAEFPKEGPSILRIQQVVRGDSAAYFCASSPQGNTYNSPLHFGNGTRLTVT.

CDR3 DNA: TGTGCCTGGGACAAAATTGGGACATCCTACGAGCAGTACTTC. This translates into CAWDKIGTSYEQYF. The V call is TRBV30, the J call TRBJ2-7; TRBD1 might be the D (6 bases). The germline gives CDR1 GTSNPN, CDR2 SVGIG (reference sequence). This CDR3 has 14 amino acids. Trimming shortened V by 5 bases and J by 1 base, and 15 bases separated the two germline ends.

CDR3: CASSYSPQPKTDTQYF. CDR3 DNA: TGTGCCAGCAGTTACTCCCCCCAACCCAAGACAGATACGCAGTATTTT. V is TRBV6-6 and J is TRBJ2-3; D gene uncertain. The ends were cut back, 0 bases at V and 3 bases at J, with 13 bases in the middle. The CDR3 totals 16 residues. Germline V gives CDR1 MNHNY, CDR2 SVGAGI (reference sequence).

The chain links TRBV28 to TRBJ2-5; 9 bases align to TRBD2. Unmatched junction bases numbered 7, after V lost 6 bases and J lost 2 bases. Germline CDR1 is MDHEN and CDR2 is SYDVKM. The CDR3 loop spans 15 amino acids. The CDR3 DNA sequence: TGTGCCAGCAGCCCGGGACTAGCCGAACAAGAGACCCAGTACTTC. It is translated as CASSPGLAEQETQYF.

The chain links TRBV4-3 to TRBJ1-4; weak D call: TRBD1 (5 bases). Trimming took off 0 bases at V and 11 bases at J, with 16 bases between the two ends. This CDR3 has 15 amino acids. Germline-derived CDR1 and CDR2 are LGHNA and YSLEER. CDR3 coding DNA: TGCGCCAGCAGCCAAGACCACGGGGGAGGAGAGAAACTGTTTTTT. It yields the protein CASSQDHGGGEKLFF.

The V call is TRBV6-2 or TRBV6-3, the J call TRBJ1-5, with a weak D call TRBD1 (6 bases). V dropped 0 bases and J dropped 6 bases, with 12 bases sitting between them. The CDR3 runs 15 residues. CDR1 is MNHEY and CDR2 is SVGEGT in the germline V gene. The DNA of the CDR3 is TGTGCCAGCAGTTACTCAGGGGGGCTGACTCAGCCCCAGCATTTT. This encodes CASSYSGGLTQPQHF.

This clone was found once. This rearrangement joins TRBV30 to TRBJ1-6, with D unresolved. CDR1 and CDR2 (germline): GTSNPN, SVGIG (reference sequence). V was clipped by 0 bases and J by 6 bases, with 6 bases between them. The CDR3 sequence is 13 residues long. CDR3 bases: TGTGCCTGGAGTGTTCGGCGTAATTCACCCCTCCACTTT. Encoded protein: CAWSVRRNSPLHF.

This clone appeared a single time. The chain couples TRBV7-9 to TRBJ1-2; 8 positions match TRBD1. The CDR3 contains 14 residues. Germline values: CDR1 SEHNR, CDR2 FQNEAQ (reference sequence). J gave up 6 bases and V 5 bases, and 8 bases lay outside the gene matches. The CDR3 region is CASSADRGVDGYTF. CDR3 nucleotides: TGTGCCAGCAGCGCCGACAGGGGAGTGGATGGCTACACCTTC. Full variable domain (remainder filled in from reference TRBV7-9 and TRBJ1-2): DTGVSQNPRHKITKRGQNVTFRCDPISEHNRLYWYRQTLGQGPEFLTYFQNEAQLEKSRLLSDRFSAERPKGSFSTLEIQRTEQGDSAMYLCASSADRGVDGYTFGSGTRLTVV.

The chain has TRBV5-6 and TRBJ2-1, with D perhaps TRBD2 (6 bases). Between the trimmed V and J ends, which lost 0 bases and 0 bases, there was a span of 13 bases. CDR3 length: 17 residues. CDR1 and CDR2 from the germline V gene are SGHDT and YYEEEE. The DNA for the CDR3 is TGTGCCAGCAGCTTGGCCGGGCTGGGAGGCTCCTACAATGAGCAGTTCTTC. This encodes CASSLAGLGGSYNEQFF.

The chain couples TRBV2 to TRBJ1-5; D possibly corresponds to TRBD1 (5 bases). CDR1 is SNHLY and CDR2 is FYNNEI in the germline V gene. The V and J ends lost 7 bases and 2 bases respectively, with 15 bases between them. The CDR3 totals 15 residues. This CDR3 reads CASTAGGSGNQPQHF. DNA for the CDR3: TGTGCCAGCACCGCGGGGGGTAGCGGCAATCAGCCCCAGCATTTT.

This clone showed up just once. This chain links TRBV11-2 with TRBJ2-5; D perhaps matches TRBD2 (6 bases). V dropped 2 bases and J dropped 5 bases, with 15 bases sitting between them. Per the germline V gene, CDR1 is SGHAT and CDR2 is FQNNGV. The CDR3 covers 15 residues. CDR3 bases: TGTGCCAGCAGCTTAAGTCCGGGACTTGGGGAGACCCAGTACTTC. Residues: CASSLSPGLGETQYF.

The chain employs TRBV5-1 and TRBJ1-3; no firm D call. V lost 0 bases and J lost 4, with 5 bases in between. Germline-derived CDR1 and CDR2 are SGHRS and YFSETQ. The CDR3 totals 13 residues. The CDR3 here is CASSLVGGNTIYF. The CDR3, as DNA: TGCGCCAGCAGCTTGGTAGGGGGAAACACCATATATTTT.

The chain employs TRBV1 and TRBJ1-4. TRBV1 represents a pseudogene. The length of the CDR3 is 19 residues. The CDR3 loop reads CTSSPNRLNSTGRGEKLFF. In nucleotides, the CDR3 is TGCACCAGCAGCCCGAACCGGTTAAATTCGACGGGAAGGGGCGAAAAACTGTTTTTT.

V gene TRBV4-2 combines with J gene TRBJ1-4; the D is unclear. This CDR3 spans 13 amino acids. Germline lookup yields CDR1 LGHNA and CDR2 YNFKEQ. V was pared by 1 base and J by 8 bases, with 8 bases between. The CDR3 protein is CASSQVISEKLFF. CDR3 nucleotide sequence: TGTGCCAGCAGCCAAGTAATTTCCGAAAAACTGTTTTTT.

The J gene is TRBJ2-1, the V gene TRBV27; 10 bases map to TRBD2. Germline CDR1 MNHEY, CDR2 SMNVEV (reference sequence). The CDR3 extends over 16 amino acids. V lost 4 bases to trimming and J lost 4 bases; unmatched junction nucleotides: 7. Here the CDR3 reads CASSSLLAGVYNEQFF. Here the CDR3 DNA reads TGTGCCAGCAGTTCCCTCCTAGCGGGGGTATACAATGAGCAGTTCTTC.

This sequence joins TRBV28 and TRBJ1-5, with D perhaps matching TRBD1 (6 bases). This CDR3 comprises 14 residues. Between the trimmed V and J ends, which lost 6 bases and 2 bases, there was a span of 11 bases. CDR1 is MDHEN, CDR2 SYDVKM, per germline. The CDR3 nucleotides read TGTGCCAGCAGCGCGACAGGACGCAATCAGCCCCAGCATTTT. It translates to CASSATGRNQPQHF.